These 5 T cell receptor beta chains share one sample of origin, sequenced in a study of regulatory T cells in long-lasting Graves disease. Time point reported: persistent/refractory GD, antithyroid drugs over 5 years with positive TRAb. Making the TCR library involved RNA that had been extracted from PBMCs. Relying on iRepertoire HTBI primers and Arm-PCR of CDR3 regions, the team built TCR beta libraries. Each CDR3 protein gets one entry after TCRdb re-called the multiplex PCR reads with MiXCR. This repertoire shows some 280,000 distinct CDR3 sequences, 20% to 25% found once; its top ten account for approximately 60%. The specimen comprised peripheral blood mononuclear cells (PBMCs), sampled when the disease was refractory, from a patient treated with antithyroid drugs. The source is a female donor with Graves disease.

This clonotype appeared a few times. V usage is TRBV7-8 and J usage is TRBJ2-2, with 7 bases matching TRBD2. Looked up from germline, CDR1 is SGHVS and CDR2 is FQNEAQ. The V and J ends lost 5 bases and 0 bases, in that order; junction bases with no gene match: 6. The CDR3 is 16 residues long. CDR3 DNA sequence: TGTGCCAGCAGCCCCCCGCTAGCGGCGAACACCGGGGAGCTGTTTTTT. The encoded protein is CASSPPLAANTGELFF.

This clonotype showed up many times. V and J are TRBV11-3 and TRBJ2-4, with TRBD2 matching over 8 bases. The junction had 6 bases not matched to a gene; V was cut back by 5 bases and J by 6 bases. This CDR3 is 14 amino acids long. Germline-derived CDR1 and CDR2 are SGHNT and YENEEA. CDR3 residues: CASSNVAGSNIQYF. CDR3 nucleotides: TGTGCCAGCAGCAACGTAGCGGGATCAAACATTCAGTACTTC. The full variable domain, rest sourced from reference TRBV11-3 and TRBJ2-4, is EAGVVQSPRYKIIEKKQPVAFWCNPISGHNTLYWYLQNLGQGPELLIRYENEEAVDDSQLPKDRFSAERLKGVDSTLKIQPAELGDSAVYLCASSNVAGSNIQYFGAGTRLSVL.

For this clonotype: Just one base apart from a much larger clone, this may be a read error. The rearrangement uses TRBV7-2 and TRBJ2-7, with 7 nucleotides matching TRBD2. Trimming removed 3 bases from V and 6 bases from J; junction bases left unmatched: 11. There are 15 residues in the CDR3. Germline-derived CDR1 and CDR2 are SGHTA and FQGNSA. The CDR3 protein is CASSFGSSGYCEQYF. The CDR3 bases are TGTGCCAGCAGCTTTGGGTCTAGCGGATACTGCGAGCAGTACTTC. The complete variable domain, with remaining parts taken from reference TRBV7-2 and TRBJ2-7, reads GAGVSQSPSNKVTEKGKDVELRCDPISGHTALYWYRQSLGQGLEFLIYFQGNSAPDKSGLPSDRFSAERTGGSVSTLTIQRTQQEDSAVYLCASSFGSSGYCEQYFGPGTRLTVT.

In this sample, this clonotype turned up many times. This CDR3 is CASSLFGGETQYF. The CDR3 nucleotides are TGTGCCAGCAGCCTCTTCGGGGGGGAGACCCAGTACTTC. The chain links TRBV7-2 to TRBJ2-5; the match to TRBD2 covers 7 bases. V was pared by 5 bases and J by 5 bases, with 5 bases of the junction left unmatched. This CDR3 is 13 amino acids long. CDR1 is SGHTA and CDR2 is FQGNSA in the germline V gene.

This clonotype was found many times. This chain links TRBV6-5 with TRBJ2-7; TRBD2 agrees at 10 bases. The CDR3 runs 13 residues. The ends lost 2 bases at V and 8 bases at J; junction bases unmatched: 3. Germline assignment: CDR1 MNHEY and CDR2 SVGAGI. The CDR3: CASSYQREGQQYF. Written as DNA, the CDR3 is TGTGCCAGCAGTTACCAGCGGGAGGGCCAGCAGTACTTC.